Each of the 4 T cell receptor beta chains below was sequenced from the same sample in a study of T cell clusters in autoimmune cytopenias. TRB amplification used roughly 250 ng of peripheral blood genomic DNA. TRB was amplified by touch-down multiplex PCR, primer pools A and B combined. Each CDR3 protein gets one entry in TCRdb, which reprocessed the multiplex PCR reads and gives no DNA. The table for this sample gives some 5,400 distinct CDR3 sequences. The data were also submitted as part of a second study, on T cell repertoires in aging, cancer and after chemotherapy.

Sequenced input: peripheral blood. The source is a human donor in good health.

This chain links TRBV20-1 with TRBJ1-6; TCRdb calls TRBD1, which cannot be checked without DNA. Germline assignment: CDR1 DFQATT and CDR2 SNEGSKA (reference sequence). The CDR3 has 14 amino acids. CDR3 region: CSATDIFYNSPLHF.

This chain connects TRBV28 to TRBJ1-6; TCRdb proposes TRBD1, but this gene call is untestable without DNA. Germline V gives CDR1 MDHEN, CDR2 SYDVKM. The CDR3 runs to 17 residues. CDR3 region: CASSSRTGSSYNSPLHF.

This clonotype is identified as medium-sized from frequency. This chain uses TRBV5-1 with TRBJ2-1; with no DNA, the TCRdb D assignment of TRBD2 cannot be verified. This CDR3 has 15 amino acids. Looked up from germline, CDR1 is SGHRS and CDR2 is YFSETQ. The CDR3 is CASSTGLAGTDEQFF.

The V and J genes are TRBV20-1 and TRBJ2-1. This CDR3 contains 13 residues. Germline lookup yields CDR1 DFQATT and CDR2 SNEGSKA (reference sequence). Here the CDR3 reads CSADRFTGNEQFF.